The T cell receptor (beta chain) described here comes from a study of blood T cell repertoires in COVID-19. Study as a whole: COVID-19 samples collected from the United States, Italy and Spain covered acute and convalescent phases. The cDNA or gDNA used as material had been derived from T cells, B-cell-depleted T cells, or PBMCs.

Source study methods: Estimated nucleated cell counts came from reference gene primer amplification. The data were produced by immunoSEQ multiplex PCR, yet TCRdb's version contains in-frame clones alone and is incomplete. D and trimming come from the DNA, and the V and J calls and clone size come from that table. The sample includes fewer than 150,000 clones, around 85% of them seen just once. The CDR3 spans 17 residues. Unmatched junction bases numbered 10, after V lost 4 bases and J lost 3 bases. CDR1 and CDR2 from the germline V gene are LGHNA and YSLEER. Sequenced material: peripheral blood. The clonotype was recovered from a human donor in a cohort sampled during active COVID-19. The genes are TRBV4-3 and TRBJ2-5; 11 bases are a match to TRBD2. In nucleotides, the CDR3 is TGCGCCAGCAGCCCGCGAGCGTTAGCGGGAGGGGAAGAGACCCAGTACTTC. This sequence encodes CASSPRALAGGEETQYF.